Sequencing of this T cell receptor beta chain was carried out in a study of cytomegalovirus exposure and HLA in healthy donors. The study drew the donors from its approximately 130-subject validation cohort, separate from the approximately 690-subject first cohort. In regard to this clone: The antigen remains undetermined.

This CDR3 region has 16 residues. Trimming removed 4 bases from V and 3 bases from J, with 15 bases in between. CDR1 and CDR2 from the germline V gene are LGHNA and YSLEER. Study results and limitations: Specificity of three CMV-associated chains for CMV antigens was verified in vitro. Altogether, some 170 TCR beta chains were recorded as cytomegalovirus-associated.

Libraries were prepared by immunoSEQ multiplex PCR; TCRdb keeps only in-frame clonotypes and omits some of them. The data show fewer than 200,000 clones, 65% to 85% seen once. This receptor was obtained from a woman aged 18-29 years in good health and CMV-seropositive. Sample: PBMCs. This chain connects TRBV4-3 to TRBJ1-4; no clear D gene. As DNA, the CDR3 is TGCGCCAGCAGCCTTGACGGTGTGCAGGCTAATGAAAAACTGTTTTTT. It yields the protein CASSLDGVQANEKLFF.